Following are 19 T cell receptor beta chains from one sample sequenced in a study of blood T cell repertoires in COVID-19. Sequencing was performed with immunoSEQ multiplex PCR; in TCRdb, only in-frame clones are kept and a portion is missing. Of 55,000 to 80,000 clones listed, around four fifths were seen once; the top ten hold about 20%. Sequenced: peripheral blood. The receptors were gathered from a woman aged 80 or over with acute or convalescent COVID-19.

The rearrangement uses TRBV11-2 and TRBJ1-2; 7 bases match TRBD1. The CDR3 contains 15 residues. The trim removed 5 bases at V and 4 bases at J, leaving 10 bases unmatched. CDR1 is SGHAT and CDR2 is FQNNGV in the germline V gene. CDR3 nucleotide sequence: TGTGCCAGCAGCCCGCTTACGACAGGGATCTATGGCTACACCTTC. It encodes CASSPLTTGIYGYTF.

The rearrangement links TRBV7-3 to TRBJ1-2; D may be TRBD1 (6 bases). There are 14 residues in the CDR3. CDR1 is SGHTA and CDR2 is FQGTGA in the germline V gene. Trimming cost V 5 bases and J 0 bases, with 10 bases left between them. CDR3 in DNA: TGTGCCAGCAGCGAAGGACAGTCTAACTATGGCTACACCTTC. Its protein product is CASSEGQSNYGYTF.

This clone was seen only a few times. This chain joins TRBV18 and TRBJ1-1, with a weak D call TRBD1 (6 bases). From germline, CDR1 is KGHSH and CDR2 LQKENI. The CDR3 totals 15 residues. V lost 4 bases, J lost 1 base, and 13 bases lay in between. CDR3 bases: TGTGCCAGCTCACTCGAACAGGGAAAGAACACTGAAGCTTTCTTT. Its translation is CASSLEQGKNTEAFF.

This clone was counted a single time. The V call is TRBV15, the J call TRBJ2-1; the match to TRBD1 covers 10 bases. This CDR3 has 16 amino acids. Germline loops: CDR1 LNHNV, CDR2 YYDKDF (reference sequence). Trimming removed 3 bases from V and 2 bases from J; junction bases left unmatched: 4. The CDR3 protein is CATSSPGQGPYNEQFF. The DNA of the CDR3 is TGTGCCACCAGCAGCCCGGGACAGGGGCCCTACAATGAGCAGTTCTTC.

This chain uses TRBV3-1 (or the pseudogene TRBV3-2) with TRBJ1-2, with D hard to call. Germline V gene sequence: CDR1 LGHDT, CDR2 YNNKEL (reference sequence). CDR3 size: 13 residues. V gave up 0 bases and J gave up 11 bases, with 13 bases separating them. The CDR3 region has the DNA TGTGCCAGCAGCCAAGATACGGTGGTCCCATACACCTTC. Translated, it gives CASSQDTVVPYTF.

This chain uses TRBV30 with TRBJ2-6; no clear D. Between the trimmed V and J ends, which lost 5 bases and 1 base, there was a span of 9 bases. Germline CDR1 and CDR2: GTSNPN and SVGIG (reference sequence). The CDR3 is 14 amino acids. Here the CDR3 reads CAWGKASGANVLTF. For the CDR3, the DNA is TGTGCCTGGGGTAAAGCGTCTGGGGCCAACGTCCTGACTTTC.

The chain employs TRBV7-3 and TRBJ2-7; perhaps TRBD1 as D (5 bases). Germline V gives CDR1 SGHTA, CDR2 FQGTGA. CDR3 length equals 14 residues. V dropped 1 base and J dropped 6 bases, with 13 bases sitting between them. CDR3 sequence reads: CASSLSGPTAEQYF. The CDR3 DNA is TGTGCCAGCAGCTTAAGTGGACCGACAGCCGAGCAGTACTTC.

The chain links TRBV14 to TRBJ1-1; no clear D gene. V was shortened by 4 bases and J by 4 bases, with 10 bases between the two germline ends. CDR1 is SGHDN, CDR2 FVKESK, per germline. This CDR3 is 13 amino acids long. CDR3 coding DNA: TGTGCCAGCAGCCTAGAGGCGGGCACTGAAGCTTTCTTT. This translates into CASSLEAGTEAFF.

V and J are TRBV6-2 or TRBV6-3 and TRBJ1-1; no definite D call. This CDR3 comprises 15 residues. Trimming cost V 3 bases and J 3 bases, with 14 bases left between them. Germline V CDR1 and CDR2: MNHEY, SVGEGT. CDR3 sequence (DNA): TGTGCCAGCAGTTATCGGTCCAATCGGGACACTGAAGCTTTCTTT. It specifies CASSYRSNRDTEAFF.

The gene calls are TRBV21-1 and TRBJ2-5; TRBD2 reflects the table's D call only, with no check against the DNA. TRBV21-1 is recorded as a pseudogene. The CDR3 loop spans 17 amino acids. The chain's CDR3 is CASTFTGDFWEGETQYF. The DNA of the CDR3 is TGTGCCAGCACCTTCACCGGGGACTTCTGGGAGGGAGAGACCCAGTACTTC.

The chain joins TRBV12-3 or TRBV12-4 to TRBJ2-3, with a tentative D call TRBD1 (5 bases). V was pared by 6 bases and J by 6 bases, with 10 bases between. CDR3 size: 12 residues. CDR3 DNA: TGTGCCAGCAGACCCCCAGGGGATACGCAGTATTTT. Translating it yields CASRPPGDTQYF.

J is TRBJ1-1 and V is TRBV18; the D gene is possibly TRBD1 (6 bases). Trimming left V 5 bases short and J 0 bases short, with 10 bases between. The length of the CDR3 is 14 residues. Germline V gene lookup returns CDR1 KGHSH and CDR2 LQKENI. The CDR3 region has the DNA TGTGCCAGCTCAAGACAGGAATTGAACACTGAAGCTTTCTTT. This encodes CASSRQELNTEAFF.

In this sample, this clone turned up a few times. V is TRBV11-3 and J is TRBJ2-3, with D hard to call. Per germline, CDR1 SGHNT and CDR2 YENEEA. The CDR3 has 14 residues. The V gene lost 5 bases and the J gene lost 0 bases, with 9 bases spanning the gap. The CDR3 spells CASSVAGSTDTQYF. Written as DNA, the CDR3 is TGTGCCAGCAGCGTCGCCGGGAGCACAGATACGCAGTATTTT.

The chain recombines TRBV18 with TRBJ1-1, with D hard to call. This CDR3 has 14 amino acids. Trimming left V 3 bases short and J 8 bases short, with 16 bases between. Germline V gene sequence: CDR1 KGHSH, CDR2 LQKENI. In DNA, the CDR3 is TGTGCCAGCTCACCCCCCTTGAGGGCCATCGAAGCTTTCTTT. This codes for CASSPPLRAIEAFF.

The sample holds one count of this clone. The rearrangement joins TRBV7-9 to TRBJ2-3; 7 positions match TRBD1. The CDR3 extends over 14 amino acids. The trim removed 5 bases at V and 2 bases at J, leaving 4 bases unmatched. The V gene's germline CDR1 is SEHNR and CDR2 FQNEAQ (reference sequence). The CDR3 DNA reads TGTGCCAGCAGCGGGACAGCCATCACAGATACGCAGTATTTT. It codes for CASSGTAITDTQYF.

The chain carries TRBV5-6 and TRBJ2-7; 7 nucleotides line up with TRBD2. Germline CDR1 and CDR2: SGHDT and YYEEEE. The CDR3 runs 14 residues. V shed 6 bases, J shed 5 bases, and the junction held 11 bases outside the gene matches. In DNA, the CDR3 is TGTGCCAGCACCCCGGGACCAGCGGGGCACGAGCAGTACTTC. Protein product: CASTPGPAGHEQYF.

The CDR3 loop is CSVGQGRGETQYF. CDR3 in DNA: TGCAGCGTTGGGCAGGGGAGGGGAGAGACCCAGTACTTC. This chain uses TRBV29-1 with TRBJ2-5; D may be TRBD2 (7 bases). CDR3 length: 13 residues. V gave up 4 bases and J gave up 4 bases, with 13 bases separating them. Germline CDR1 and CDR2: SQVTM and ANQGSEA. Together with reference TRBV29-1 and TRBJ2-5, the CDR3 gives the full variable domain: SAVISQKPSRDICQRGTSLTIQCQVDSQVTMMFWYRQQPGQSLTLIATANQGSEATYESGFVIDKFPISRPNLTFSTLTVSNMSPEDSSIYLCSVGQGRGETQYFGPGTRLLVL.

The CDR3 sequence is CASSGDLYNEQFF. In DNA, the CDR3 is TGTGCCAGCTCGGGGGATCTCTACAATGAGCAGTTCTTC. The chain links TRBV6-5 to TRBJ2-1; possible D gene TRBD2, 6 bases. CDR1 is MNHEY, CDR2 SVGAGI, per germline. The CDR3 runs 13 residues. V dropped 8 bases and J dropped 3 bases, with 11 bases sitting between them.

The rearrangement joins TRBV25-1 to TRBJ1-4; possibly TRBD1 for D (5 bases). From germline, CDR1 is MGHDK and CDR2 SYGVNS. This CDR3 has 13 amino acids. V gave up 6 bases and J gave up 0 bases, with 5 bases separating them. DNA for the CDR3: TGTGCCAGCAGGGACACAACTAATGAAAAACTGTTTTTT. Amino acid sequence: CASRDTTNEKLFF. Variable domain in full (rest from reference TRBV25-1 and TRBJ1-4): EADIYQTPRYLVIGTGKKITLECSQTMGHDKMYWYQQDPGMELHLIHYSYGVNSTEKGDLSSESTVSRIRTEHFPLTLESARPSHTSQYLCASRDTTNEKLFFGSGTQLSVL.